This is a list of T cell receptor beta chains from one sample in a study of control samples from healthy donors and cancer patients. Assay: immunoSEQ multiplex PCR; the TCRdb copy retains only in-frame clones and omits some. The sample comprises 150,000 to 200,000 clones, 90% of which are singletons, and approximately 1.5% rests with the top ten. The sample comprised blood. These receptor sequences come from a woman aged 45-65 years in good health. CDR3s include the opening cysteine and the closing phenylalanine or tryptophan. D genes are given only for firm matches. Clone size is not always given. Where it is, it says once, few, many or a class for expanded clones.

- - TRBJ2-7 14 TRBV23-1 CASSQSVRPYEQYF TGCGCCAGCAGTCAATCAGTCAGGCCCTACGAGCAGTACTTC
- - TRBJ2-7 15 TRBV5-6 CASSLAGLGTAEQYF TGTGCCAGCAGCTTGGCAGGGCTCGGGACCGCCGAGCAGTACTTC
- once TRBJ1-2 15 TRBV23-1 CASSQSTAGYYGYTF TGCGCCAGCAGTCAATCGACCGCCGGGTACTATGGCTACACCTTC
TRBD1 few TRBJ1-6 16 TRBV7-9 CASSLQQGVGNSPLHF TGTGCCAGCAGCTTACAACAGGGGGTCGGTAATTCACCCCTCCACTTT
- - TRBJ2-3 12 TRBV28 CASADNTDTQYF TGTGCCAGTGCGGATAACACAGATACGCAGTATTTT
- once TRBJ2-7 13 TRBV6-5 CASRKQGAYEQYF TGTGCCAGCAGGAAACAGGGAGCCTACGAGCAGTACTTC
- - TRBJ2-2 16 TRBV28 CASSPLAPVNTGELFF TGTGCCAGCAGTCCCCTTGCCCCCGTTAATACCGGGGAGCTGTTTTTT
TRBD1 - TRBJ1-4 13 TRBV2 CASRQGGHEKLFF TGTGCCAGTCGACAGGGAGGACATGAAAAACTGTTTTTT
- - TRBJ2-2 14 TRBV4-3 CASSQVVWVGELFF TGCGCCAGCAGCCAAGTTGTGTGGGTCGGGGAGCTGTTTTTT
- - TRBJ2-5 15 TRBV27 CASSLSFQAWETQYF TGTGCCAGCAGTTTATCCTTCCAGGCATGGGAGACCCAGTACTTC
TRBD2 - TRBJ2-5 16 TRBV3-1/TRBV3-2 CASSQSSGTSGETQYF TGTGCCAGCAGCCAATCCTCGGGGACTAGCGGAGAGACCCAGTACTTC
- - TRBJ1-1 13 TRBV5-5 CASSLQGHTEAFF TGTGCCAGCAGCCTACAGGGACACACTGAAGCTTTCTTT
- - TRBJ2-2 15 TRBV2 CASSETLGGSGELFF TGTGCCAGCAGTGAAACCTTGGGGGGCTCCGGGGAGCTGTTTTTT
TRBD1 once TRBJ2-3 16 TRBV27 CASSLGVTGVTDTQYF TGTGCCAGCAGTTTAGGGGTTACAGGGGTCACAGATACGCAGTATTTT
- - TRBJ1-1 17 TRBV4-1 CASSQDRRGRVDTEAFF TGCGCCAGCAGCCAAGATAGGAGGGGACGGGTCGACACTGAAGCTTTCTTT
TRBD1 - TRBJ1-2 14 TRBV25-1 CASSGGTGSYGYTF TGTGCCAGCAGTGGCGGGACAGGGAGCTATGGCTACACCTTC
- - TRBJ1-1 13 TRBV2 CASSEDPATEAFF TGTGCCAGCAGTGAAGACCCTGCCACTGAAGCTTTCTTT
TRBD2 - TRBJ2-5 15 TRBV7-9 CASSLTGGFQETQYF TGTGCCAGCAGCTTAACGGGGGGATTCCAAGAGACCCAGTACTTC
- - TRBJ1-1 15 TRBV18 CATLGVQGKNTEAFF TGTGCCACCCTAGGGGTCCAGGGCAAGAACACTGAAGCTTTCTTT
- - TRBJ1-6 13 TRBV30 CAWTPGVNSPLHF TGTGCCTGGACCCCAGGGGTGAATTCACCCCTCCACTTT
TRBD1 - TRBJ2-7 13 TRBV27 CASSRQGAYEQYF TGTGCCAGCAGTCGACAGGGTGCCTACGAGCAGTACTTC
TRBD1 - TRBJ2-3 14 TRBV7-2 CASKGTGSTDTQYF TGTGCCAGCAAAGGGACAGGGAGCACAGATACGCAGTATTTT
- - TRBJ1-6 13 TRBV14 CASSQAHNSPLHF TGTGCCAGCAGCCAGGCTCATAATTCACCCCTCCACTTT
- - TRBJ2-3 12 TRBV5-1 CASGPGTDTQYF TGCGCCAGCGGACCCGGTACAGATACGCAGTATTTT
TRBD1 - TRBJ1-5 15 TRBV10-1 CASSERQGLHQPQHF TGCGCCAGCAGTGAGAGACAGGGGCTCCATCAGCCCCAGCATTTT
TRBD1 - TRBJ2-2 14 TRBV29-1 CSVAQGAVAGELFF TGCAGCGTTGCCCAGGGGGCTGTCGCCGGGGAGCTGTTTTTT
- - TRBJ1-1 14 TRBV2 CASSEVWGDTEAFF TGTGCCAGCAGTGAGGTTTGGGGGGACACTGAAGCTTTCTTT
- - TRBJ2-7 13 TRBV5-1 CASSLGQEHEQYF TGCGCCAGCAGCTTGGGGCAGGAACATGAGCAGTACTTC
TRBD1 - TRBJ2-2 14 TRBV5-1 CASSLQGATGELFF TGCGCCAGCAGCCTACAGGGGGCGACCGGGGAGCTGTTTTTT
- - TRBJ1-4 14 TRBV5-6 CASSDSPTNEKLFF TGTGCCAGCAGCGACAGCCCAACTAATGAAAAACTGTTTTTT
- - TRBJ1-1 15 TRBV4-2 CASSQEKGLGTEAFF TGTGCCAGCAGCCAAGAGAAGGGTCTCGGCACTGAAGCTTTCTTT
TRBD1 once TRBJ2-7 14 TRBV19 CASSLAGQGYEQYF TGTGCCAGTAGTCTCGCGGGACAGGGATACGAGCAGTACTTC
- - TRBJ1-1 15 TRBV28 CASSHRRARFTEAFF TGTGCCAGCAGTCACCGACGGGCCCGTTTCACTGAAGCTTTCTTT
- - TRBJ2-7 13 TRBV30 CAWSVDKYYEQYF TGTGCCTGGAGTGTTGACAAATACTACGAGCAGTACTTC
TRBD1 few TRBJ1-1 13 TRBV2 CASSGTGGTEAFF TGTGCCAGCAGTGGAACAGGGGGCACTGAAGCTTTCTTT
- many TRBJ1-5 14 TRBV28 CASRGQKINQPQHF TGTGCCAGCAGGGGGCAGAAAATCAATCAGCCCCAGCATTTT
- - TRBJ2-7 14 TRBV28 CASSSPGQGVEQYF TGTGCCAGCAGTTCGCCGGGACAAGGAGTTGAGCAGTACTTC
- once TRBJ1-5 14 TRBV6-2/TRBV6-3 CASSSAQGYQPQHF TGTGCCAGCAGTTCGGCCCAGGGGTATCAGCCCCAGCATTTT
- - TRBJ2-3 11 TRBV5-4 CASSLEDTQYF TGTGCCAGCAGCTTGGAAGATACGCAGTATTTT
- - TRBJ2-1 12 TRBV5-1 CASSEQQDEQFF TGCGCCAGCAGCGAACAGCAGGATGAGCAGTTCTTC
- - TRBJ1-1 13 TRBV7-9 CASRRTGDTEAFF TGTGCCAGCAGAAGAACCGGGGACACTGAAGCTTTCTTT
TRBD1 - TRBJ2-1 15 TRBV5-6 CASSPIDRGKFEQFF TGTGCCAGCAGCCCTATTGACAGGGGGAAGTTTGAGCAGTTCTTC
TRBD2 - TRBJ2-7 15 TRBV6-5 CASSRTSASSYEQYF TGTGCCAGCAGTAGGACTAGTGCGAGCTCCTACGAGCAGTACTTC
- - TRBJ2-5 13 TRBV7-2 CASSPMYQETQYF TGTGCCAGCAGCCCAATGTACCAAGAGACCCAGTACTTC
TRBD1 - TRBJ1-5 15 TRBV19 CASSKDRVGNQPQHF TGTGCCAGTAGCAAGGACAGGGTAGGGAATCAGCCCCAGCATTTT
TRBD1 - TRBJ1-1 13 TRBV6-5 CARGGEGASEAFF TGTGCCAGAGGCGGTGAGGGGGCGTCTGAAGCTTTCTTT
TRBD1 - TRBJ1-1 15 TRBV7-2 CASSSQGGVNTEAFF TGTGCCAGCAGCTCCCAGGGGGGGGTGAACACTGAAGCTTTCTTT
- - TRBJ2-5 14 TRBV7-9 CASSLGFVGETQYF TGTGCCAGCAGCTTAGGATTTGTCGGGGAGACCCAGTACTTC
- - TRBJ2-7 15 TRBV28 CASTPAGHSTYEQYF TGTGCCAGCACCCCAGCGGGACACTCAACTTACGAGCAGTACTTC
- - TRBJ2-7 12 TRBV28 CASSKTRDTNYF TGTGCCAGCAGTAAAACCCGGGACACTAATTACTTC
- - TRBJ2-7 12 TRBV30 CAWALTAYEQYF TGTGCCTGGGCATTAACAGCGTACGAGCAGTACTTC
TRBD1 - TRBJ2-7 14 TRBV6-5 CASSQQQGPYEQYF TGTGCCAGCAGCCAACAACAGGGGCCGTACGAGCAGTACTTC
TRBD1 - TRBJ2-3 16 TRBV2 CASRRGRDRVADTQYF TGTGCCAGCAGGAGGGGCCGGGACAGGGTCGCAGATACGCAGTATTTT
- - TRBJ1-4 17 TRBV6-2/TRBV6-3 CASSSRGGWIGNEKLFF TGTGCCAGCAGTTCGAGGGGTGGATGGATTGGTAATGAAAAACTGTTTTTT
- - TRBJ2-1 13 TRBV7-3 CASSTGPGNEQFF TGTGCCAGCAGCACGGGACCAGGGAATGAGCAGTTCTTC
- - TRBJ2-1 11 TRBV28 CASSSPAGQFF TGTGCCAGCAGCTCCCCCGCAGGGCAGTTCTTC
- - TRBJ2-7 15 TRBV7-2 CASSSSRTASYEQYF TGTGCCAGCAGTTCCAGTAGGACTGCATCCTACGAGCAGTACTTC
- once TRBJ2-5 14 TRBV7-8 CASSSGTHPETQYF TGTGCCAGCAGCTCCGGGACTCACCCGGAGACCCAGTACTTC
TRBD1 once TRBJ2-7 12 TRBV6-5 CASSYRQGEQYF TGTGCCAGCAGTTACCGACAGGGGGAGCAGTACTTC
TRBD1 - TRBJ1-1 17 TRBV5-4 CASSLAFGQGRSTEAFF TGTGCCAGCAGCTTGGCCTTCGGACAGGGGCGGAGCACTGAAGCTTTCTTT